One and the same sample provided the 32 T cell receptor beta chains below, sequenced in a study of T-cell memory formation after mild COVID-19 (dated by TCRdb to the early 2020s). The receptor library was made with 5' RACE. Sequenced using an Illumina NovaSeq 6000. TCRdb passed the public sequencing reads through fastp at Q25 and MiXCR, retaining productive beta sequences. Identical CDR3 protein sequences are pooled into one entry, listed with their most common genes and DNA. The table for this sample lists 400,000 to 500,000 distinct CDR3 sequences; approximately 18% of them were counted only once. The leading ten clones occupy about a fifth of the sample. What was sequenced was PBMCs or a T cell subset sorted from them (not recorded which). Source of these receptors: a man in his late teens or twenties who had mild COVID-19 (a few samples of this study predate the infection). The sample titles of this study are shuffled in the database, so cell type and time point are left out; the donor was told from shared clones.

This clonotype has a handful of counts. This CDR3 reads CSATGSRNYGYTF. Written as DNA, the CDR3 is TGCAGTGCCACGGGGAGCCGGAACTATGGCTACACCTTC. The V and J genes are TRBV20-1 and TRBJ1-2; D not resolved. Germline V gene sequence: CDR1 DFQATT, CDR2 SNEGSKA (reference sequence). V was cut by 6 bases and J by 2 bases, with 13 bases left in between. CDR3 size: 13 residues.

The CDR3 DNA reads TGTGCCAGCAGCTGGCTAGCGGGGGGGGCTAGCACAGATACGCAGTATTTT. It yields the protein CASSWLAGGASTDTQYF. This sequence joins TRBV11-2 and TRBJ2-3, with 12 bases fitting TRBD2. Germline trimming cut 4 bases from V and 0 bases from J; bases unmatched to any gene: 5. Germline V gene lookup returns CDR1 SGHAT and CDR2 FQNNGV. There are 17 residues in the CDR3.

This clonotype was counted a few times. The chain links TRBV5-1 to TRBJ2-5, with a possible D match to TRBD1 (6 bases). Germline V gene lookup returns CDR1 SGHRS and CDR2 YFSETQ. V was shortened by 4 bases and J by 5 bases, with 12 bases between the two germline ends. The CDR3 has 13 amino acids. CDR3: CASSVQGKETQYF. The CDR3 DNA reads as TGCGCCAGCAGCGTACAGGGAAAGGAGACCCAGTACTTC.

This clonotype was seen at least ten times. The CDR3 DNA reads as TGCGCCAGCAGCCTCGGGACTAGCGGAGGGGTGGAGACCCAGTACTTC. It is translated as CASSLGTSGGVETQYF. This chain uses TRBV5-1 with TRBJ2-5; 11 positions agree with TRBD2. This CDR3 spans 16 amino acids. Germline lookup yields CDR1 SGHRS and CDR2 YFSETQ. The V and J ends lost 4 bases and 5 bases, in that order; junction bases with no gene match: 10.

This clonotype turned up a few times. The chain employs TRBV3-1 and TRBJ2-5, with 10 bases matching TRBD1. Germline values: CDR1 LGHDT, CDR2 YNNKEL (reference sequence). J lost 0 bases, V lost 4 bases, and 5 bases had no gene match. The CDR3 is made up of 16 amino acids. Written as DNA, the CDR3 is TGTGCCAGCAGCCCCACGGACAGGGGGGACCAAGAGACCCAGTACTTC. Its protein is CASSPTDRGDQETQYF.

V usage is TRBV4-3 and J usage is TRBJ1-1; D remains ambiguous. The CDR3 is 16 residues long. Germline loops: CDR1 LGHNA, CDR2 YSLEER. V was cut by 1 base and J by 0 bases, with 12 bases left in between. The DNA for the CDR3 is TGCGCCAGCAGCCAAGGACTGGGATTTATGAACACTGAAGCTTTCTTT. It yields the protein CASSQGLGFMNTEAFF.

Here the CDR3 reads CSATSGPTGDTQYF. The CDR3, as DNA: TGCAGTGCGACTAGCGGACCCACGGGGGATACGCAGTATTTT. The V call is TRBV29-1, the J call TRBJ2-3; 9 positions match TRBD2. The CDR3 covers 14 residues. The V gene's germline CDR1 is SQVTM and CDR2 ANQGSEA.

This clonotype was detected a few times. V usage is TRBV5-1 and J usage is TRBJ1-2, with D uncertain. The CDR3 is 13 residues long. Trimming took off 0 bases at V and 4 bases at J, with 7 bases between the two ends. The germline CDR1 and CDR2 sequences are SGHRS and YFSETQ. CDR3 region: CASSLDGFYGYTF. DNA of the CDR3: TGCGCCAGCAGCTTGGATGGATTCTATGGCTACACCTTC.

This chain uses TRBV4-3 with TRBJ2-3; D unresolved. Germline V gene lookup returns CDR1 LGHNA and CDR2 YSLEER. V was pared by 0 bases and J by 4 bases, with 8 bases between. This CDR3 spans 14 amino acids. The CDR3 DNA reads TGCGCCAGCAGCCAAGAGCCCCCTCCAGATACGCAGTATTTT. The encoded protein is CASSQEPPPDTQYF.

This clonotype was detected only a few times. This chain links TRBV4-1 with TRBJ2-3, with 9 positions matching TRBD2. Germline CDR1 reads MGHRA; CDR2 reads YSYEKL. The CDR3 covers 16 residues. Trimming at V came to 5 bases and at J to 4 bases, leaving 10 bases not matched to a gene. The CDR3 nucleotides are TGCGCCAGCAGCTCACCCGGTGGCGGGGGGGCAGATACGCAGTATTTT. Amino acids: CASSSPGGGGADTQYF.

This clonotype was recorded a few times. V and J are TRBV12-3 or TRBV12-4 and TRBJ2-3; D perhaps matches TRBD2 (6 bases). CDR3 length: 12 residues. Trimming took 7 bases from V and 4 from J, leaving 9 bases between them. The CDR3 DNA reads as TGTGCCAGCACCCCGGGGGCAGATACGCAGTATTTT. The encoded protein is CASTPGADTQYF.

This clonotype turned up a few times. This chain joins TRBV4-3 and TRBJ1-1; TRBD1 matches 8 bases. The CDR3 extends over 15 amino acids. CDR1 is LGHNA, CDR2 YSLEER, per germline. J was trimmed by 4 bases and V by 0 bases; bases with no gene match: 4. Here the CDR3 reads CASSQDRGPGTEAFF. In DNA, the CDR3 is TGCGCCAGCAGCCAAGACAGGGGGCCGGGCACTGAAGCTTTCTTT.

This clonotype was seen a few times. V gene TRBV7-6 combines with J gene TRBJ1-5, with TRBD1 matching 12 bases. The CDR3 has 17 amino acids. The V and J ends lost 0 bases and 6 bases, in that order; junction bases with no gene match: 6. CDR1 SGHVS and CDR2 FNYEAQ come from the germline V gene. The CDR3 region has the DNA TGTGCCAGCAGCTTAGCGCGGGGGGGACAGGGGGCTCAGCCCCAGCATTTT. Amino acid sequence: CASSLARGGQGAQPQHF.

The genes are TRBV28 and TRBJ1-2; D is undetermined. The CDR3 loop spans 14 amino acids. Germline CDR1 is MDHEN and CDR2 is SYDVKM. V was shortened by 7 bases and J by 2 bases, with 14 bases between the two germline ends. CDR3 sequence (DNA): TGTGCCAGCACTAACCGAGGGTCCAACTATGGCTACACCTTC. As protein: CASTNRGSNYGYTF.

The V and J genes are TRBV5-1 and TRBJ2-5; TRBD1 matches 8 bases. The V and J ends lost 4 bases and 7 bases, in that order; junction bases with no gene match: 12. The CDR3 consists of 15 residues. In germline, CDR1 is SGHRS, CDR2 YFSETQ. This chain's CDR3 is CASSIQGGPAGTQYF. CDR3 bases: TGCGCCAGCAGCATACAGGGGGGCCCGGCAGGGACCCAGTACTTC.

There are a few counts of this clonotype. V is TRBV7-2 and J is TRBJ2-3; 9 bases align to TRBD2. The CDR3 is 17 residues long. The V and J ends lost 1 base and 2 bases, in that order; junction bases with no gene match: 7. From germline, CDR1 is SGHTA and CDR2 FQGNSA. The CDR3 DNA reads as TGTGCCAGCAGCTTAGACCCTAGCGGGACCTACACAGATACGCAGTATTTT. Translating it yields CASSLDPSGTYTDTQYF.

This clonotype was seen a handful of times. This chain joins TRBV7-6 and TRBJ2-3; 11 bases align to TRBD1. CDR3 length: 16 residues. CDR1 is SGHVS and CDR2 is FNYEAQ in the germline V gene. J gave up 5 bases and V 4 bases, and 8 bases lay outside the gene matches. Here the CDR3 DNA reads TGTGCCAGCAGCTCACTGCGGACAGGGGGCAGAGATACGCAGTATTTT. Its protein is CASSSLRTGGRDTQYF.

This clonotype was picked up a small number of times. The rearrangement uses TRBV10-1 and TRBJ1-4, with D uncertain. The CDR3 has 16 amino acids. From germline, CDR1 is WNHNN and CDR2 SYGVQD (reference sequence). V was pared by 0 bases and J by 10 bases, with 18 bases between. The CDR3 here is CASSESDKGDIGKLFF. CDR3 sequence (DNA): TGCGCCAGCAGTGAGTCTGACAAGGGCGATATTGGAAAACTGTTTTTT.

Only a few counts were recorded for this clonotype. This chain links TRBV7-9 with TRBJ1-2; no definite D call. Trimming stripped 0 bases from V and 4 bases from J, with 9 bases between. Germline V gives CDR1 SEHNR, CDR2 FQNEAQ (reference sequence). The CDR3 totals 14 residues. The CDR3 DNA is TGTGCCAGCAGCTTAGCTGGGAGGTTCTATGGCTACACCTTC. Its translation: CASSLAGRFYGYTF.

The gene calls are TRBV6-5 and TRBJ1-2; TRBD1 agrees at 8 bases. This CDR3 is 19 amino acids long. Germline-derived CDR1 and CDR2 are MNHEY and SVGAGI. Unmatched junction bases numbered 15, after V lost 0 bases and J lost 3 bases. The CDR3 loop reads CASSYSASGTGVVYYGYTF. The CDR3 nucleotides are TGTGCCAGCAGTTACTCCGCGTCCGGGACAGGAGTTGTCTACTATGGCTACACCTTC.

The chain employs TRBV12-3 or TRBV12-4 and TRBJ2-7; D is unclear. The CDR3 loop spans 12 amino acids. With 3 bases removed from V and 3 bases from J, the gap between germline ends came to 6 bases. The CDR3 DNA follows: TGTGCCAGCAGTTTCTGTGACTACGAGCAGTACGTC. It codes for CASSFCDYEQYV.

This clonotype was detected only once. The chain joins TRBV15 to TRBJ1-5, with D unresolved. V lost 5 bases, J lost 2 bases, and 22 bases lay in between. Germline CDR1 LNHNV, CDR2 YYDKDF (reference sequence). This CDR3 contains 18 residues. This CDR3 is CATSGFPYFDGGNQPQHF. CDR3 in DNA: TGTGCCACCAGCGGGTTCCCATATTTTGACGGAGGCAATCAGCCCCAGCATTTT. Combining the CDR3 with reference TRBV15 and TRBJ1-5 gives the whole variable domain DAMVIQNPRYQVTQFGKPVTLSCSQTLNHNVMYWYQQKSSQAPKLLFHYYDKDFNNEADTPDNFQSRRPNTSFCFLDIRSPGLGDTAMYLCATSGFPYFDGGNQPQHFGDGTRLSIL.

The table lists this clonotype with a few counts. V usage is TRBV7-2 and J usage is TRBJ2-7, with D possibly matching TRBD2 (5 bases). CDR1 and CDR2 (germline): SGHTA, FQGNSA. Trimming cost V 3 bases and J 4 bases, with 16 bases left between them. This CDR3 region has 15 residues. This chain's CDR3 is CASSLSGIMAYEQYF. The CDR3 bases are TGTGCCAGCAGCTTGAGCGGCATCATGGCTTACGAGCAGTACTTC.

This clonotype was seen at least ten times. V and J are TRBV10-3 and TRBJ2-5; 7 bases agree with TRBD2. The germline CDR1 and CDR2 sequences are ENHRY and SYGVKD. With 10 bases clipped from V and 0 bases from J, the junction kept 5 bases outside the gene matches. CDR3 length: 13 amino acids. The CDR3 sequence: CASQRDYQETQYF. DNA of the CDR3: TGTGCCAGTCAGCGGGATTACCAAGAGACCCAGTACTTC.

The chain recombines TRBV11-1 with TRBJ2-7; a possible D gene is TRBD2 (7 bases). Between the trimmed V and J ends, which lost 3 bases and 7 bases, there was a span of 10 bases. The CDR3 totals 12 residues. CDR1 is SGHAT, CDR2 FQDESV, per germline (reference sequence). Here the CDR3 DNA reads TGTGCCAGCAGCTTCGGGGGGCAAGAGCAGTACGTC. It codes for CASSFGGQEQYV.

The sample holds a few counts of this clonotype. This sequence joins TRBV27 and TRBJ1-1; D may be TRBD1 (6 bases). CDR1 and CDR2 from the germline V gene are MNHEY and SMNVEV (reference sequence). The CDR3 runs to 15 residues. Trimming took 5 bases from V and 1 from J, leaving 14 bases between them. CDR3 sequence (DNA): TGTGCCAGCAGTCTAGTCGGCAGGGGGAACACTGAAGCTTTCTTT. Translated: CASSLVGRGNTEAFF.

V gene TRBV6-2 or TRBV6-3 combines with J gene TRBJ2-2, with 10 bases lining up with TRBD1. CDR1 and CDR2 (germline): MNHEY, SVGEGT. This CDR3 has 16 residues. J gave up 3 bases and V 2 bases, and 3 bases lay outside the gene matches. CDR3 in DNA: TGTGCCAGCAGTTACGAGACAGGGGGCTACACCGGGGAGCTGTTTTTT. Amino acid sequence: CASSYETGGYTGELFF.

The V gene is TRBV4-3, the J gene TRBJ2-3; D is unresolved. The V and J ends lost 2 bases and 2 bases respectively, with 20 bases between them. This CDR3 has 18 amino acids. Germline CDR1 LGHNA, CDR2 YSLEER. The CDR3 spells CASSQSRMDGRNTDTQYF. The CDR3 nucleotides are TGCGCCAGCAGCCAATCGAGAATGGACGGACGTAACACAGATACGCAGTATTTT.

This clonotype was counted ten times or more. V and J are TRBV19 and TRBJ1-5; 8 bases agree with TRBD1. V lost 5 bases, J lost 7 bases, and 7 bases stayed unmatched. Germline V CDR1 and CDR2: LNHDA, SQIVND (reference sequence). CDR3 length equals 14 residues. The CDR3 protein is CASSQGTGGQPQHF. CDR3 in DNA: TGTGCCAGTAGTCAGGGGACAGGAGGACAGCCCCAGCATTTT.

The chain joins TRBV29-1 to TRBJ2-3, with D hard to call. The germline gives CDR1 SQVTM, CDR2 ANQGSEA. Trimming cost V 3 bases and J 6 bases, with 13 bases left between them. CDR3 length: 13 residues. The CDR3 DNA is TGCAGCGTTGACGGGTCGGACCGGGATACGCAGTATTTT. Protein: CSVDGSDRDTQYF.

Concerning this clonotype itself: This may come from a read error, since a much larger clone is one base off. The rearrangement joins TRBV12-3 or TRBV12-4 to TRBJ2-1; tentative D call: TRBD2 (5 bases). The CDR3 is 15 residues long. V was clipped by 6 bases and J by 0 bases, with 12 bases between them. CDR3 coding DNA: TGTGCCAGCAGGCCCCTGGGGAGCTCCTACAATGAGCAGTTCTTC. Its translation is CASRPLGSSYNEQFF.

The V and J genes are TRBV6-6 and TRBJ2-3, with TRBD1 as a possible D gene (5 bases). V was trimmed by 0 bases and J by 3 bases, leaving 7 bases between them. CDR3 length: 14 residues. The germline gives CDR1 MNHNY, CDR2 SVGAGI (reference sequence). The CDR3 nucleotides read TGTGCCAGCAGTTACTCGACAGTTACAGATACGCAGTATTTT. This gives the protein CASSYSTVTDTQYF.